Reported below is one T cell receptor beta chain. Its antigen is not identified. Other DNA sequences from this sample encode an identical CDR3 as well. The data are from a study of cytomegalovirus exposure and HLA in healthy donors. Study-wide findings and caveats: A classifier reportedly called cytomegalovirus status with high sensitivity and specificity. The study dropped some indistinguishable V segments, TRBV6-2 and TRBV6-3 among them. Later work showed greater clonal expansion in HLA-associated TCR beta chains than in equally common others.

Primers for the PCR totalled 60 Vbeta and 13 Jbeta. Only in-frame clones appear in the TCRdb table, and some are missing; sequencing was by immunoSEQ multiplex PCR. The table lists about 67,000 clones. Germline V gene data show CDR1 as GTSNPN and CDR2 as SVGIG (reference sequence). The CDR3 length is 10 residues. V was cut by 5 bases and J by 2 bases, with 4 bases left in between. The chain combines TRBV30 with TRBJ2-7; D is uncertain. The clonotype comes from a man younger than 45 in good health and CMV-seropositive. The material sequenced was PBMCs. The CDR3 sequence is CAWPAYEQYF. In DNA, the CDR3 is TGTGCCTGGCCCGCCTACGAGCAGTACTTC.